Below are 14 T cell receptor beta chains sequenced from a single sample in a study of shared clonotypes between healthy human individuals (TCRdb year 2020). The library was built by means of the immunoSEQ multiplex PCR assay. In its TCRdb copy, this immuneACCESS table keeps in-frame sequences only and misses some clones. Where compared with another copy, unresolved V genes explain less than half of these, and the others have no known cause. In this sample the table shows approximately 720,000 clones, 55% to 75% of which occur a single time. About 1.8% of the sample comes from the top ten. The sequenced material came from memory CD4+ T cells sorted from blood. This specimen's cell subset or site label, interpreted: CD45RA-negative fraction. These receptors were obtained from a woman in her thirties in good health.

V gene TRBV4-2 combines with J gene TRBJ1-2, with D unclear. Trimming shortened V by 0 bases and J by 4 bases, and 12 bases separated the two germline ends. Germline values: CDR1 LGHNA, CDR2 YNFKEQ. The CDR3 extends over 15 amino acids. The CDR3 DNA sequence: TGTGCCAGCAGCCAAGATCGAGGTGGAAGCTATGGCTACACCTTC. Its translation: CASSQDRGGSYGYTF.

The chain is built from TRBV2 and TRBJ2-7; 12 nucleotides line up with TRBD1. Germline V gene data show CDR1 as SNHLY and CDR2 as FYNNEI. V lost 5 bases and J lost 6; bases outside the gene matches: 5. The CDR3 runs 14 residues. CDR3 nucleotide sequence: TGTGCCAGCAGTCGCGGGACAGGGGGCGGCGAGCAGTACTTC. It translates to CASSRGTGGGEQYF.

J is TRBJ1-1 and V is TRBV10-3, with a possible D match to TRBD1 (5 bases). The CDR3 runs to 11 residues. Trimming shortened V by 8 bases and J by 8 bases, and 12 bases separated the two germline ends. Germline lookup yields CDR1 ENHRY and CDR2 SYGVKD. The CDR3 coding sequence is TGTGCCATCGGGGAGGGACGGGAAGCTTTCTTT. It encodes CAIGEGREAFF.

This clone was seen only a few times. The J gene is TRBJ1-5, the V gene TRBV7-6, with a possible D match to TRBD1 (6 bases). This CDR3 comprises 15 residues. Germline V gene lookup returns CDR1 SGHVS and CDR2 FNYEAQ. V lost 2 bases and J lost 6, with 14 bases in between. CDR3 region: CASSLRGGTTQPQHF. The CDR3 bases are TGTGCCAGCAGCTTACGAGGGGGAACGACTCAGCCCCAGCATTTT.

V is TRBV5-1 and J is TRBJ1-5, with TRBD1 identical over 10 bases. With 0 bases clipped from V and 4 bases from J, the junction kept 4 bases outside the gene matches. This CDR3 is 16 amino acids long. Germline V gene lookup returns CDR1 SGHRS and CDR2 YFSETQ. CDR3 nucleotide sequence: TGCGCCAGCAGCTTGGGGGTGGGACAGGGGAATCAGCCCCAGCATTTT. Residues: CASSLGVGQGNQPQHF.

CDR3 sequence (DNA): TGCAGCGTTGCTTTTTCTAGCGGATCCTACGAGCAGTACTTC. This encodes CSVAFSSGSYEQYF. The rearrangement links TRBV29-1 to TRBJ2-7; 7 positions agree with TRBD2. The V and J ends lost 4 bases and 1 base, in that order; junction bases with no gene match: 7. The CDR3 runs 14 residues. Germline V lookup: CDR1 SQVTM, CDR2 ANQGSEA.

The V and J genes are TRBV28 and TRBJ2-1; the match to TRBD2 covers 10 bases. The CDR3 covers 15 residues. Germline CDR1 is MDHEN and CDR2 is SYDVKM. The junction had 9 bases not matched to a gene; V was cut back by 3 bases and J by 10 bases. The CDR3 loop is CASSLGASGRNEQFF. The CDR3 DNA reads TGTGCCAGCAGTTTGGGGGCTAGCGGGAGAAACGAGCAGTTCTTC.

CDR3 nucleotide sequence: TGCGCCAGCAGCCCGGGACAGAGAACAGTGAACACTGAAGCTTTCTTT. As protein: CASSPGQRTVNTEAFF. The chain is built from TRBV5-1 and TRBJ1-1; 7 nucleotides agree with TRBD1. The CDR3 runs to 16 residues. In germline, CDR1 is SGHRS, CDR2 YFSETQ. Trimming took 4 bases from V and 0 from J; bases not matched to a gene: 9.

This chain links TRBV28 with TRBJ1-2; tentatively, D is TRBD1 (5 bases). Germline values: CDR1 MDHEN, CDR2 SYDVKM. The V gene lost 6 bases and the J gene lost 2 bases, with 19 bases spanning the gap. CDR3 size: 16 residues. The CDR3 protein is CASSRSGGGKNYGYTF. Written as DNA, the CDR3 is TGTGCCAGCAGCCGGAGTGGGGGAGGGAAAAACTATGGCTACACCTTC.

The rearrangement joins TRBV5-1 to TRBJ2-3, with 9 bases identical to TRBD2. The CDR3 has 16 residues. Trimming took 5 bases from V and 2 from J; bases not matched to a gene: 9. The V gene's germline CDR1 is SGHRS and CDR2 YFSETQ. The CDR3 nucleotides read TGCGCCAGCAGGACGGAGGCGGGAGGGCCCACAGATACGCAGTATTTT. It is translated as CASRTEAGGPTDTQYF.

The CDR3 here is CASSPHSANQETQYF. Written as DNA, the CDR3 is TGTGCCAGCAGCCCCCATTCGGCAAACCAAGAGACCCAGTACTTC. The chain combines TRBV6-6 with TRBJ2-5; D unresolved. Germline V lookup: CDR1 MNHNY, CDR2 SVGAGI (reference sequence). The CDR3 extends over 15 amino acids. The ends were cut back, 6 bases at V and 0 bases at J, with 14 bases in the middle.

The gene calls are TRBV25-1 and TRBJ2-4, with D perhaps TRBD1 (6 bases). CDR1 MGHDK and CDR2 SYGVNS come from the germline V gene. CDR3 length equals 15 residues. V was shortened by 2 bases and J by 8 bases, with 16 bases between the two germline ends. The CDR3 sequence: CASSEQGEKGDIQYF. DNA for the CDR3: TGTGCCAGCAGTGAACAGGGCGAGAAGGGGGACATTCAGTACTTC. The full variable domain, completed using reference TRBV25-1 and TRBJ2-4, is EADIYQTPRYLVIGTGKKITLECSQTMGHDKMYWYQQDPGMELHLIHYSYGVNSTEKGDLSSESTVSRIRTEHFPLTLESARPSHTSQYLCASSEQGEKGDIQYFGAGTRLSVL.

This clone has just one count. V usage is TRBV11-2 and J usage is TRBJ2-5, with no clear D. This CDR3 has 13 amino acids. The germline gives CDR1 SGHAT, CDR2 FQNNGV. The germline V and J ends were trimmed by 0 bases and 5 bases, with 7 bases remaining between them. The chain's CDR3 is CASSLEVRETQYF. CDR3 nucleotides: TGTGCCAGCAGCTTAGAGGTCAGGGAGACCCAGTACTTC.

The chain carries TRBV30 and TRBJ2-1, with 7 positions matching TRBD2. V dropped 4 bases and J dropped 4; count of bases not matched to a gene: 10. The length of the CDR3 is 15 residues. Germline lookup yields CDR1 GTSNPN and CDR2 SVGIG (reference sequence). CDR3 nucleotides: TGTGCCTGGACTCCAACGGGGGGAAATTACAATGAGCAGTTCTTC. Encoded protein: CAWTPTGGNYNEQFF. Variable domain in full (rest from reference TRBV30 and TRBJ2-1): SQTIHQWPATLVQPVGSPLSLECTVEGTSNPNLYWYRQAAGRGLQLLFYSVGIGQISSEVPQNLSASRPQDRQFILSSKKLLLSDSGFYLCAWTPTGGNYNEQFFGPGTRLTVL.